This T cell receptor beta chain came from a study of cytomegalovirus exposure and HLA in healthy donors. Produced via immunoSEQ multiplex PCR; TCRdb's table is partial and in-frame only. This table has under 100,000 clones, roughly 96% appearing once. The study's findings and limits: The authors enumerated roughly 180 TCR beta chains as linked to cytomegalovirus.

V was shortened by 4 bases and J by 6 bases, with 8 bases between the two germline ends. This CDR3 comprises 12 residues. The germline CDR1 and CDR2 sequences are SGHDT and YYEEEE. A word on this clone: Its antigen remains unknown.

The chain has TRBV5-6 and TRBJ1-3, with D perhaps TRBD1 (5 bases). The sequenced sample consisted of PBMCs. This receptor was obtained from a man younger than 30 in good health and CMV-seronegative. This CDR3 is CASSAGTNTIYF. In DNA form, the CDR3 reads TGTGCCAGCAGCGCGGGGACAAACACCATATATTTT.